The rows below give T cell receptor beta chains drawn from one sample of a study of T-cell memory formation after mild COVID-19. TCRdb re-analysed the 5' RACE reads in MiXCR, keeping a single row per CDR3 protein. The sample includes tens of thousands of distinct CDR3 sequences, roughly 13% of them seen just once. Input material: PBMCs or a T cell subset sorted from them (not recorded which). The origin of the receptors is an adult woman who had mild COVID-19 (a few samples of this study predate the infection). Cell type and time point are not known. The CDR3 runs from the conserved cysteine through the conserved F or W. D genes are given only for firm matches. Size values are once, few and many counts, or a class for expanded clones, and some rows have none.

TRBV4-1	-	few	TRBJ2-7	CASSQEADYEQYF	TGCGCCAGCAGCCAAGAGGCCGACTACGAGCAGTACTTC
TRBV30	-	few	TRBJ2-1	CAWNPGTDYNEQFF	TGTGCCTGGAACCCCGGGACGGATTACAATGAGCAGTTCTTC
TRBV7-9	-	many	TRBJ2-5	CASSERIGGRETQYF	TGTGCCAGCAGCGAGAGGATAGGAGGGCGAGAGACCCAGTACTTC
TRBV4-1	-	few	TRBJ1-5	CASSQRASSNQPQHF	TGCGCCAGCAGCCAACGGGCAAGTAGCAATCAGCCCCAGCATTTT
TRBV12-3/TRBV12-4	-	-	TRBJ1-2	CASSSGGVGYTF	TGTGCCAGCAGTTCGGGAGGGGTCGGCTACACCTTC
TRBV2	-	-	TRBJ2-1	CASSEAGPSPNEQFF	TGTGCCAGCAGTGAAGCGGGGCCCAGCCCCAATGAGCAGTTCTTC
TRBV7-8	TRBD2	few	TRBJ2-3	CASSPRILAEHTDTQYF	TGTGCCAGCAGCCCAAGGATCCTAGCGGAACACACAGATACGCAGTATTTT
TRBV29-1	-	-	TRBJ2-3	CSVGNTQYF	TGCAGCGTTGGGAATACGCAGTATTTT
TRBV5-1	TRBD2	-	TRBJ2-3	CASSFSGGGGDTQYF	TGCGCCAGCAGCTTCAGCGGGGGGGGCGGAGATACGCAGTATTTT
TRBV7-2	TRBD1	few	TRBJ1-1	CASSIRSSGGRDTEAFF	TGTGCCAGCAGCATTCGTTCCTCAGGGGGCAGGGACACTGAAGCTTTCTTT
TRBV19	-	-	TRBJ2-5	CASSIAKVDPETQYF	TGTGCCAGTAGTATAGCCAAGGTAGATCCAGAGACCCAGTACTTC
TRBV5-6	TRBD1	-	TRBJ2-7	CASSFGTGNYEQYF	TGTGCCAGCAGCTTTGGGACAGGGAACTACGAGCAGTACTTC
TRBV19	-	once	TRBJ2-5	CASSIRNQETQYF	TGTGCCAGTAGTATAAGGAACCAAGAGACCCAGTACTTC
TRBV11-2	-	-	TRBJ2-2	CASSFWGTENTGELFF	TGTGCCAGCAGCTTTTGGGGGACCGAGAACACCGGGGAGCTGTTTTTT
TRBV5-1	-	-	TRBJ2-7	CASSFGSYYEQYF	TGCGCCAGCAGCTTCGGGTCTTACTACGAGCAGTACTTC
TRBV24-1	-	-	TRBJ2-7	CATSDNGGYEQYF	TGTGCCACCAGTGACAACGGGGGTTACGAGCAGTACTTC
TRBV7-9	-	medium-sized	TRBJ2-3	CASSLVLGTDTQYF	TGTGCCAGCAGCTTAGTGCTGGGCACAGATACGCAGTATTTT
TRBV11-2	TRBD1	-	TRBJ2-1	CASSPGGAYNEQFF	TGTGCCAGCAGCCCAGGGGGCGCGTACAATGAGCAGTTCTTC
TRBV20-1	-	-	TRBJ2-7	CSARDERIYEQYF	TGCAGTGCTAGAGATGAGAGAATTTACGAGCAGTACTTC
TRBV10-3	-	few	TRBJ2-3	CAIADGKSTDTQYF	TGTGCCATTGCGGACGGGAAGTCCACAGATACGCAGTATTTT
TRBV20-1	-	-	TRBJ1-2	CSARDTAQSYGYTF	TGCAGTGCTAGAGACACAGCTCAGTCCTATGGCTACACCTTC
TRBV5-1	TRBD2	many	TRBJ2-1	CASSSGTRGDNEQFF	TGCGCCAGCAGCTCCGGGACTAGAGGAGACAATGAGCAGTTCTTC
TRBV19	TRBD1	few	TRBJ1-1	CASSIEDRVEAFF	TGTGCCAGTAGTATAGAGGACAGGGTGGAAGCTTTCTTT
TRBV7-9	-	few	TRBJ2-5	CASSFTGSGETQYF	TGTGCCAGCAGCTTCACAGGTAGCGGAGAGACCCAGTACTTC
TRBV5-5	-	-	TRBJ2-7	CASSQSLTGITLFGEQYF	TGTGCCAGCAGCCAATCCTTAACCGGGATCACCCTTTTTGGGGAGCAGTACTTC
TRBV7-9	-	-	TRBJ1-4	CASSNRDLREKLFF	TGTGCCAGCAGCAACCGGGACTTAAGGGAAAAACTGTTTTTT
TRBV12-3/TRBV12-4	TRBD1	few	TRBJ2-2	CASSDMTGGPNTGELFF	TGTGCCAGCAGTGATATGACAGGGGGCCCGAACACCGGGGAGCTGTTTTTT
TRBV5-6	TRBD1	many	TRBJ2-3	CASSADRFTDTQYF	TGTGCCAGCAGCGCGGACAGGTTCACAGATACGCAGTATTTT
TRBV29-1	TRBD2	medium-sized	TRBJ2-5	CSVEPMTSGGAYGQETQYF	TGCAGCGTTGAGCCTATGACTAGCGGGGGGGCCTACGGGCAAGAGACCCAGTACTTC
TRBV12-3/TRBV12-4	TRBD1	few	TRBJ2-1	CASSSETGTGIDEQFF	TGTGCCAGCAGTTCTGAAACCGGGACAGGAATTGATGAGCAGTTCTTC
TRBV18	TRBD1	-	TRBJ2-7	CASSPGTGGSEQYF	TGTGCCAGCTCACCTGGGACAGGGGGCTCCGAGCAGTACTTC
TRBV25-1	TRBD2	-	TRBJ2-1	CASSEYLAGEGVNEQFF	TGTGCCAGCAGTGAATACCTAGCGGGGGAGGGGGTCAATGAGCAGTTCTTC
TRBV29-1	TRBD2	-	TRBJ2-3	CSVAGGLAAFTDTQYF	TGCAGCGTCGCTGGGGGACTAGCGGCCTTCACAGATACGCAGTATTTT
TRBV24-1	TRBD2	few	TRBJ2-1	CATSESTGTSGRARAYNEQFF	TGTGCCACCAGTGAATCTACCGGGACTAGCGGGAGGGCCAGGGCCTACAATGAGCAGTTCTTC
TRBV12-3/TRBV12-4	TRBD2	few	TRBJ2-3	CASSPTRTSDRDTQYF	TGTGCCAGCAGCCCAACCCGGACTAGCGATCGAGATACGCAGTATTTT
TRBV7-2	-	-	TRBJ2-1	CASSTVGEQFF	TGTGCCAGCAGCACAGTAGGTGAGCAGTTCTTC
TRBV9	TRBD1	few	TRBJ1-2	CASSTSTGAKGYTF	TGTGCCAGCAGCACATCGACAGGGGCAAAAGGCTACACCTTC
TRBV29-1	-	many	TRBJ2-1	CSVEAGGDYNEQFF	TGCAGCGTCGAAGCCGGGGGCGACTACAATGAGCAGTTCTTC
TRBV20-1	-	-	TRBJ2-1	CSARALGGSSYNEQFF	TGCAGTGCTAGAGCGTTGGGGGGATCCTCCTACAATGAGCAGTTCTTC
TRBV15	-	-	TRBJ2-3	CATGYGASTDTQYF	TGTGCCACGGGGTACGGCGCTAGCACAGATACGCAGTATTTT
TRBV7-9	TRBD1	-	TRBJ2-5	CASSRQGWETQYF	TGTGCCAGCAGCCGACAGGGATGGGAGACCCAGTACTTC
TRBV27	TRBD2	few	TRBJ2-7	CASSLTSSTYEQYF	TGTGCCAGCAGTTTGACTAGCTCGACCTACGAGCAGTACTTC
TRBV7-3	-	few	TRBJ1-1	CASSPAGRGTEAFF	TGTGCCAGCAGCCCAGCCGGTCGGGGCACTGAAGCTTTCTTT
TRBV6-6	TRBD1	few	TRBJ1-1	CASSWGQGDTEAFF	TGTGCCAGCAGTTGGGGACAGGGCGACACTGAAGCTTTCTTT